Listed here is a single T cell receptor beta chain. Which antigen it targets is not known. Per-nucleotide qualities are absent, and no much larger clonotype sits a single base away. This sample is part of a study of cytomegalovirus exposure and HLA in healthy donors (dated by TCRdb to 2016 to 2017). The study in broad terms: In an earlier analysis of 587 of the donors, around 290 Gb of sequence data and 100 million or so unique TCR beta sequences from about 190 million T cells were reported. The study aimed to test whether signatures of past pathogen exposure could be identified by cataloging public T cell receptors. Among 350 to 400 genotyped donors of the cohort, an average of approximately 240,000 unique TCR beta nucleotide sequences were sequenced per donor, roughly a sixth of them non-productive. Alongside the repertoire data, information on donor age, sex, ethnicity and CMV serostatus was compiled. Along with the approximately 650-subject first cohort, a separate validation cohort of around 120 different subjects was used. Genome-wide SNP genotypes for about 55% of the roughly 670 donors were used in a later genetic analysis, which treated that subset as a discovery cohort. The T cell repertoires of several hundred subjects were profiled by immunosequencing and related to cytomegalovirus serostatus. To predict cytomegalovirus infection status, the study brought together high-throughput TCR immunosequencing, statistical association of individual TCRs with disease status, and machine learning. An earlier analysis of several hundred of the donors applied high-throughput TCR beta sequencing to assess whether each TCR beta V gene segment acted as functional or pseudogenic. An early release covering roughly 640 HLA-typed donors comprised about 290 gigabases of sequencing data and tens of millions of unique TCR sequences. The genetic ancestry cluster associated with self-reported Caucasian donors included 81% of the approximately 430 genotyped donors. Typing coverage varied by locus: roughly 629-640 donors for A, B, C, DRB1 and DQB1; 500 to 550 for DQA1; more than 600 for DPA1; around 450 for DPB1. In a later analysis, previously published TCR beta repertoires from 500 to 750 donors were re-analyzed and high-resolution HLA genotyping was added so that TCR occurrence patterns could be studied. Several DR-DQ haplotypes were handled as single units for association and clustering, since linkage in the cohort was strong. Both class I and class II loci were covered by HLA typing, at four-digit resolution. All discovery cohort repertoires had been generated on a single sequencing platform. The later analysis used no new phenotypic data to find candidate immune exposures, relying instead on TCR beta sequences and their occurrence across donors.

The library came from the immunoSEQ multiplex PCR assay. A mixture of 60 forward primers for TCR Vbeta segments and 13 reverse primers for TCR Jbeta segments was used in the multiplex PCR. A multiplex PCR assay on genomic DNA amplified the CDR3 region of rearranged TCR beta genes. The Illumina HiSeq System was used to sequence the amplified TCR beta libraries as 87-base-pair reads. In the authors' own workflow: A later analysis tallied 75 million to 85 million unique TCR beta chains across the 650 to 750 repertoires, and some 12 million of those chains were shared by two or more donors. A nearest-neighbor algorithm error-corrected the raw reads and collapsed the reads into unique sequences, merging closely related sequences to remove PCR and sequencing errors. To assign V, D and J gene segments, CDR3 sequences were aligned to IMGT reference sequences. For a sequence to be retained, a match of at least six nucleotides to both a V gene segment and a J gene segment was required. A rearrangement counted as productive if the CDR3 had no stop codons and remained in frame with V and J, and every other rearrangement counted as non-productive. Following IMGT convention, CDR3 was defined as the stretch from the second conserved V-encoded cysteine to the conserved J-encoded phenylalanine. Sequences without an unambiguous match to a single V gene segment were excluded from the earlier analysis of over 500 of the donors. In an earlier analysis of around 590 of the donors, a V segment was called functional when productive rearrangements were above 56.7%, and segregating when the standard deviation between donors exceeded 5%. To diagnose cytomegalovirus status from the catalog of TCR beta chain sequences, a statistical classification framework was built. V and J gene assignment, in a later analysis, came from comparing TCR nucleotide sequences with IMGT/GENE-DB human TR gene sequences. In a later analysis, CDR3 sequences and most-parsimonious VDJ recombination scenarios were assigned using the TCRdist pipeline. In a later analysis, each TCR beta chain was defined by its CDR3 amino acid sequence together with its V-gene family, and reads without a unique V-gene family were excluded. A later analysis removed roughly 590 highly shared, low-generation-probability nucleotide sequences to deal with suspected cross-contamination and a sequencing artifact. A later analysis calculated a clonal expansion index for each public chain from normalized within-repertoire ranks of inferred template counts. Generation probabilities in a later analysis came from a VDJ recombination model fitted to out-of-frame rearrangements, and those results were checked against IGoR. A later analysis scored TCR-TCR, TCR-HLA and TCR-CMV co-occurrence with hypergeometric tests, applying a repertoire-size bias correction to TCR pairs. To estimate false discovery rates, a later analysis permuted the HLA or CMV assignments 20 times. In a later analysis, co-occurring TCRs were grouped with DBSCAN, and TCRdist sequence similarity was added when clustering was performed within HLA-allele-positive subsets. Co-occurrence clustering excluded repertoires with fewer than 30,000 or more than 120,000 public chains, plus five with anomalous nucleotide sharing. This immuneACCESS table, as held by TCRdb, lists in-frame sequences with V and J called but not all clones. Of the missing ones, under half trace to an unresolved V gene in checked studies; the others have no known cause. Clone size and V and J calls were adopted from that table, with D and trimming inferred from the DNA. The sample table shows 200,000 to 250,000 clones, and more than 70% are seen once. The ten largest clones represent about 1.2% of the sample.

The cohort comprised more than 550 healthy bone marrow donors. Cohort members were all nominally healthy when sampled, although unrecorded immune exposures were likely present. Of the 550 to 750 cohort members, roughly 300 had positive CMV serostatus and fewer than 400 had negative CMV serostatus, and CMV serostatus was not recorded for the donor. Each donor provided a peripheral blood sample, and peripheral blood mononuclear cells were used for TCR beta sequencing. The Qiagen DNeasy Blood Extraction Kit was used to extract genomic DNA from the blood cell samples. Broader findings and caveats from the paper: A further reported finding was that TCR beta sequences accurately predicted the HLA-A and HLA-B alleles for most subjects in the first cohort. According to a later analysis, most CMV-associated TCR beta chains appeared to be HLA-restricted, and the HLA associations seemed to be driven largely by CMV exposure. A few of the identified cytomegalovirus-associated TCR beta chains were confirmed in vitro to be specific for cytomegalovirus antigens. When HLA alleles, especially DR and DQ, strongly co-occurred, TCR associations were difficult to assign to individual alleles. In an earlier analysis of under 600 of the donors, most TCR beta V segments were observed in productive rearrangements about 90% or about 30% of the time, broadly matching IMGT annotations. Because HLA typing was missing for some donors at each locus, association tests included only the typed subset. Sequencing depth was assumed to be roughly uniform across donors in the presence/absence analyses, though that assumption may not hold. A group of highly shared sequence variants was considered likely to be a technical artifact of the sequencing pipeline. In a later analysis, TCR association rates were found to vary across HLA loci, with the most associated TCRs seen for DRB1 alleles and the fewest for HLA-C alleles. The authors suggested that the approach could potentially be generalized to other disease states and immunological phenotypes. A later analysis reported that several top co-occurrence clusters appeared linked to parvovirus B19, influenza, CMV and Epstein-Barr virus. Compared with the approximately 710-donor mean, donors in an Asian-associated ancestry cluster had fewer N-insertions in productive TCRs, according to a later genetic analysis. Some IMGT-functional V segments, including TRBV6-2 and TRBV6-3, could not be distinguished by the 87-base-pair reads and were therefore excluded. Correlated functional status among segregating V segments might reflect linkage disequilibrium, but an unknown experimental factor could not be ruled out. The earlier analysis of a few hundred of the donors excluded some 15 rarely observed V segments, including chromosome 9 orphons, because counts were too low. A later analysis associated about 17,000 TCR beta sequences with specific HLA alleles at a false discovery rate of 0.05. Most TCR sequences were seen in very few donors, while some public TCRs were found in many individuals. The cohort was sequenced for TCR beta chains only, and without alpha or paired-chain data the features that could be detected were limited. The study gave a list of some 150 TCR beta chains associated with cytomegalovirus. A later genetic analysis associated a missense DCLRE1C variant with V-gene and J-gene trimming of TCR beta chains, and an independent cohort replicated the association. The classifier was reported to diagnose cytomegalovirus status with high specificity and sensitivity in both the original cohort and the validation cohort. In a later analysis, HLA-associated TCR beta chains showed more clonal expansion and lower generation probabilities than non-associated chains that were equally common. Immune exposure information for the cohort was limited to CMV serostatus.

The V end gives up 7 bases and the J end 0 bases, leaving 7 bases in the junction not matched to a gene. Taken from the germline V gene (reference sequence), the CDR1 and CDR2 loops are LNHDA and SQIVND. The CDR3 spans 16 residues, from the cysteine through the phenylalanine. Kept here is only the CDR3 DNA, which spans 48 bases and is read in frame from base 1. This TCR was sampled from a human donor in good health. This sequence uses TRBV19 and TRBJ1-4; TRBD1 lines up with 8 middle nucleotides. The sequencing input was PBMCs. In nucleotides, the sequence is TGTGCCAGTAACCGGGGACAGGCCTCAACTAATGAAAAACTGTTTTTT. It translates to CASNRGQASTNEKLFF.